This record looks at one T cell receptor (beta chain) sequence and its context. The data belong to a study of blood T cell repertoires in COVID-19. Looking at the study overall: Samples of COVID-19 (acute and convalescent) were obtained from the United States, Italy and Spain.

The trim removed 4 bases at V and 4 bases at J, leaving 5 bases unmatched. This CDR3 has 16 residues. Per the germline V gene, CDR1 is SGHDN and CDR2 is FVKESK. In the authors' methods: Researchers report that nucleated cell counts were estimated from reference gene primer amplification. Only in-frame clones appear in the TCRdb table, and some are missing; sequencing was by immunoSEQ multiplex PCR. Clone size and the V and J calls come from that table; the DNA yielded D and trimming. The table lists around 34,000 clones, approximately 80% of them singletons. Sequences were obtained from peripheral blood. The sequence was obtained from a woman in her seventies with acute or convalescent COVID-19. V gene TRBV14 combines with J gene TRBJ2-2, with 11 bases lining up with TRBD2. Written as DNA, the CDR3 is TGTGCCAGCAGCCGCCTGACTAGCGGGATCACCGGGGAGCTGTTTTTT. This translates into CASSRLTSGITGELFF.